This record looks at one T cell receptor (beta chain) sequence and its context. This sample is drawn from a study of blood T cell repertoires in COVID-19. The wider study: Samples representing acute and convalescent COVID-19 were sourced from the United States, Italy and Spain. PBMCs, B-cell-depleted T cells, or T cells were the source of the cDNA or gDNA that made up the material.

Original data processing: Amplified reference gene primers provided the basis for estimating nucleated cell counts. Clones were read by immunoSEQ multiplex PCR, and TCRdb kept only the in-frame ones, dropping some. The V and J calls and the clone size are those of that table, but D and trimming were determined from the DNA. Among approximately 70,000 clones listed, 85% to 95% were seen once. The source of this sequence is a woman aged 55-70 years with active COVID-19. The sequenced sample was peripheral blood.

CDR3 sequence: CASSPGQDYGYTF. CDR3 nucleotide sequence: TGTGCCAGCTCACCGGGGCAGGACTATGGCTACACCTTC. V usage is TRBV18 and J usage is TRBJ1-2, with D tentatively TRBD1 (5 bases). V gave up 3 bases and J gave up 3 bases, with 8 bases separating them. This CDR3 comprises 13 residues. Germline CDR1 and CDR2: KGHSH and LQKENI.